The count of the clone carrying this TCR beta chain is one. This entry comes from a study of T cell changes during pregnancy in multiple sclerosis. Clones were read by immunoSEQ multiplex PCR, and TCRdb kept only the in-frame ones, dropping some. The data show tens of thousands of clones, around 96% seen once. V was shortened by 2 bases and J by 0 bases, with 18 bases between the two germline ends. Germline CDR1 and CDR2: MNHEY and SMNVEV (reference sequence). There are 18 residues in the CDR3. The genes are TRBV27 and TRBJ2-3, with a tentative D call TRBD2 (6 bases). Specimen: CD8+ T cells from peripheral blood mononuclear cells, collected after pregnancy. This receptor was identified in a female donor with multiple sclerosis, enrolled in a pregnancy study. The CDR3 protein is CASSLIPPRGGSTDTQYF. CDR3 nucleotides: TGTGCCAGCAGTTTAATCCCCCCGCGCGGAGGGAGCACAGATACGCAGTATTTT.